This T cell receptor (beta chain) was found in a study of shared clonotypes between healthy human individuals (dated by TCRdb to 2018 to 2021). Background for the entire study: A few men and a couple of women, aged 18 to 49 years, made up the cohort. For each donor, CD4 naive and CD4 memory were each given three plates, CD8 naive was given two plates, and CD8 memory was given one plate. Each donor's leukapheresis produced roughly between about 0.8 and 10 billion PBMCs. To estimate repertoire size and how much clonotypes are shared between individuals, the study performed deep sequencing of blood TCR repertoires from roughly five healthy adults. Different laboratories and diverse techniques were used to prepare libraries and sequence TCR repertoires, to increase sequencing depth and limit assay-specific biases. Study-wide findings and limitations: Compared with non-shared clonotypes, clonotypes shared by all four sorted-subset donors had higher generation probabilities. Rarefaction of sorted-subset datasets indicated incomplete sequencing despite the large sequencing depth. Naive subsets generally had larger estimated clonotype richness than memory subsets did. Pairwise subsampling indicated that sequencing depth was expected to affect the degree of clonotype sharing among donors. Across four donors, roughly 5% of naive CD4, approximately 3.5% of naive CD8, roughly 2.2% of memory CD4, and around 0.4% of memory CD8 clonotypes were shared. Because the study included a small number of donors, the genetic and exposure-history diversity represented was limited. Sampling was restricted to blood, and TCR repertoires in tissue are likely to differ from TCR repertoires in blood.

Based on the germline V gene, the CDR1 and CDR2 sequences are SGHTA and FQGNSA. The cysteine opens and the phenylalanine closes a CDR3 of 14 amino acids. Kept here is only the CDR3 DNA, which spans 42 bases and is read in frame from base 1. Cut back by 8 bases and 4 bases, the V and J ends lie 17 bases apart. Healthy HIV-negative adults with no recently reported acute infections or vaccinations were included as donors. Every donor was a Caucasian adult residing in Nashville, Tennessee, USA. CD4+ T cells were enriched through magnetic negative selection, after which naive cells were positively selected on CD45RA and the remaining negative fraction served as the memory subset. Blood was obtained by leukapheresis, after which PBMCs were separated by Ficoll-Histopaque density gradient centrifugation and cryopreserved in liquid nitrogen vapor phase. Analytical flow cytometry was used to check the purity and quantity of every magnetically sorted T cell population. Genomic DNA was isolated from every sorted fraction and measured by UV absorbance on a Nanodrop 2000c.

Using the deep immunoSEQ assay, multiplex PCR amplified TCR CDR3 regions from genomic DNA. Extracted genomic DNA from each cell subset was distributed evenly across all wells of several immunoSEQ 96-well plates, and each plate was treated as a replicate. For sorted subsets, approximately 190 ng of genomic DNA, equivalent to around 31,000 T cell genomes, went into each replicate PCR. The purified libraries were quantified using a Qubit 3.0 fluorometer, sized with a Bioanalyzer 2100, and then quantified again using the KAPA Library Quantification kit. Each immunoSEQ 96-well plate was sequenced on its own single-read 150-cycle Illumina NextSeq 550 flow cell. Regarding the original processing steps: The immunoSEQ output contained only junctional sequences without quality scores, so filtering could not match that applied to full-length reads. Sequences were annotated with PyIR, a Python wrapper for IgBLAST v1.9, and V/J genes and CDR3 were assigned using IMGT germline references. Reads with weak V/J assignments (E-value above 1e-6), missing CDR3, stop codons, out-of-frame junctions, or ambiguous translated residues were removed. A V3J clonotype was defined by an identical inferred V gene, J gene, and CDR3 amino acid sequence. Percentage overlap between repertoires was computed as shared unique clonotypes divided by the size of the smaller repertoire. Three approaches were used to assess repertoire richness: RTK rarefaction, the Chao1 estimator, and Recon v2.1 estimates of unobserved clonotypes. Generation probabilities were computed with OLGA for all TCRbeta clonotypes obtained by the gDNA method from four donors. TCRdb's version of the immuneACCESS table is confined to in-frame rearrangements and falls short of the full clone set. An unresolved V gene accounts for under half of the shortfall where checked; the remainder is of unknown origin. That table furnishes V, J and clone size, whereas the DNA furnished D and trimming. For this sample the table gives 1,400,000 or so clones, of which roughly 98.5% were detected only once. Of the sample, over 0.3% is held by the ten largest clones.

As concerns this clone: There is no known antigen for this receptor. No much larger clone exists at a distance of one base, and base qualities are not known.

The chain links TRBV7-2 with TRBJ1-1; the D region possibly corresponds to TRBD1 (5 bases align). The clonotype was recovered from a man aged 25-40 years in good health. Sequencing input: naive CD4+ T cells sorted from blood. Taken with the paper, the label for cell subset or site translates to: CD45RA+ positively selected. The DNA is as follows: TGTGCCAGCGCCTACGGGGGAGTGGGCACTGAAGCTTTCTTT. Translated, it reads CASAYGGVGTEAFF.